This T cell receptor (beta chain) derives from a study of T cell responses to AZD1222 COVID-19 vaccine. Germline assignment: CDR1 SGHRS and CDR2 YFSETQ. V lost 3 bases to trimming and J lost 7 bases, with 11 bases between them. There are 13 residues in the CDR3. Assay: immunoSEQ multiplex PCR; the TCRdb copy retains only in-frame clones and omits some. This repertoire shows 170,000 or so clones, 75% to 95% found once; its top ten account for about 1.4%. This chain links TRBV5-1 with TRBJ1-5, with a weak D call TRBD1 (6 bases). This TCR derives from an adult in good health. Sequencing used peripheral blood, obtained on day 0 of AZD1222 vaccination. The CDR3 protein is CASSWDQGQPQHF. CDR3 in DNA: TGCGCCAGCAGCTGGGATCAGGGGCAGCCCCAGCATTTT. Drawing the rest from reference TRBV5-1 and TRBJ1-5, the complete variable domain is KAGVTQTPRYLIKTRGQQVTLSCSPISGHRSVSWYQQTPGQGLQFLFEYFSETQRNKGNFPGRFSGRQFSNSRSEMNVSTLELGDSALYLCASSWDQGQPQHFGDGTRLSIL.